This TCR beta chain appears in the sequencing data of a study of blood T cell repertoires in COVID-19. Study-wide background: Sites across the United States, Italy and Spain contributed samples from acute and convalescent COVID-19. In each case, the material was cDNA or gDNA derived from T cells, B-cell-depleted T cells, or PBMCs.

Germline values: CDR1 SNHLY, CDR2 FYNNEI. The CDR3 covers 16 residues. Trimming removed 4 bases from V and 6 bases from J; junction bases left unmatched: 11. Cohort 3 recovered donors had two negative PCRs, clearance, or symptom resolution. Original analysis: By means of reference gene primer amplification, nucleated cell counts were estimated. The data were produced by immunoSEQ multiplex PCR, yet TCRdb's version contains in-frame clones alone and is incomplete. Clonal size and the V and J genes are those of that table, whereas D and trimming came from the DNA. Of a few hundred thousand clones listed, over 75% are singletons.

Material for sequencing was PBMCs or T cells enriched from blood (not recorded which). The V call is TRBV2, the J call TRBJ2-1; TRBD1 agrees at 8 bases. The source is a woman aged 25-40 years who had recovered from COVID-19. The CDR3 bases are TGTGCCAGCAGTGGACCACCAGGGGGCCCCCGCAATGAGCAGTTCTTC. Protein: CASSGPPGGPRNEQFF.